The present T cell receptor beta chain was sequenced within a study of blood T cell repertoires in COVID-19 (dated by TCRdb to about 2020). Describing the broader study: Samples covering the acute and convalescent phases of COVID-19 were provided by collaborators in the United States, Italy and Spain. The prospective study material was composed of cDNA or gDNA derived from T cells, B-cell-depleted T cells, or PBMCs. The dataset comprised deeply sampled blood TCRbeta repertoires from subjects exposed to, actively infected with, or recovered from COVID-19. The repertoires were released in a freely available public database meant as a resource for research on the immune response to SARS-CoV-2. The samples were drawn from the first 160 participants of the ongoing ImmuneRACE study and from some 1,300 subjects provided by 6 global collaborators. Sample metadata almost always included a de-identified subject ID, COVID-19 status, age in years and sex. Where available, HLA class I and class II types were obtained from metadata supplied by the sample provider rather than from assay-based typing.

Results and caveats for the whole study, not just this receptor: The quantity of clinical and demographic metadata differed by source and by participant and was supplied without curation.

Samples from volunteer blood donors who had recovered from COVID-19 were contributed by a second Seattle source. Each collaborating institution followed its own protocols to collect whole blood in K2EDTA tubes. Collaborator samples were shipped for TCRbeta analysis as frozen whole blood, isolated PBMCs, or DNA extracted from either sample type. This clone was detected once. Its antigen is unknown. No base qualities exist here, and no much larger clone lies one base off it. The germline V gene specifies SGHVS as CDR1 and FQNEAQ as CDR2. Unmatched junction bases come to 4, with V trimmed by 4 bases and J by 2 bases. Including cysteine and phenylalanine, the CDR3 has 16 amino acids. Only the CDR3 region is kept as DNA, spanning 48 bases read in frame from base 1. TCRbeta CDR3 regions were amplified from genomic DNA using the immunoSEQ Assay, a bias-controlled multiplex PCR. In the paper's pipeline: The number of nucleated cells in each sample was estimated from the amplification of reference gene primers within the assay. Sequence reads were collapsed and filtered to measure the absolute abundance of every unique TCRbeta CDR3 rearrangement. For each sample, productive Simpson clonality was calculated as the square root of Simpson's diversity index over productive rearrangements. TCRdb stores this immuneACCESS table with in-frame sequences only. Part of the clones is absent; in the studies checked, under half of the shortfall reflects unresolved V genes, and no reason is known for the rest. Clonal size and the V and J genes are those of that table, whereas D and trimming came from the DNA. Here the sample has under 200,000 clones; about 85% occur a single time. Together, the top ten hold roughly 1.3% of the sample.

The source of this sequence is a man aged 55 to 70 who had recovered from COVID-19. The rearranged segments are TRBV7-8 and TRBJ2-5; the central 13 bases match TRBD2. The sequenced sample was peripheral blood. The DNA sequence follows: TGTGCCAGCAGCTCTCAGACTAGCGGGGGGCAAGAGACCCAGTACTTC. Its translation is CASSSQTSGGQETQYF.